This is a list of T cell receptor beta chains from one sample in a study of cytomegalovirus exposure and HLA in healthy donors. The method was immunoSEQ multiplex PCR; TCRdb's version includes in-frame clones alone and lacks a portion of them. The sample lists roughly 110,000 clones, just under 70% seen once, with around 10% in the top ten. Material: PBMCs. These receptors were collected from a young man in good health and CMV-seropositive. Both conserved end residues are part of each CDR3. The order of the fields is CDR3 DNA, CDR3 protein, clone size, D gene, V gene, J gene. D genes are given only for firm matches. A clone size is listed for some rows: how often the clone was seen (once, few, many), or a class if it is expanded.

TGTGCCAGCAGCTCATTAGACAGGGGGCGCGGGGGGTTACTCAATGGCTACACCTTC	CASSSLDRGRGGLLNGYTF	.	TRBD1	TRBV5-5	TRBJ1-2
TGTGCCAGTAGTATTTCCGGGGGACAGGGGGCCGGCGGGGAGCTGTTTTTT	CASSISGGQGAGGELFF	once	TRBD1	TRBV19	TRBJ2-2
TGTGCCAGCAGCCGGACACAAAACATTCAGTACTTC	CASSRTQNIQYF	.	.	TRBV11-3	TRBJ2-4
TGCAGCGCCGAGACAGCCCGGAACACTGAAGCTTTCTTT	CSAETARNTEAFF	.	.	TRBV29-1	TRBJ1-1
TGTGCCAGCAGTGGGGCTCGTCCTTCACCCCTCCACTTT	CASSGARPSPLHF	.	.	TRBV2	TRBJ1-6
TGTGCCAGCAGCTTGATGGGACAGATCAATGAGCAGTTCTTC	CASSLMGQINEQFF	.	TRBD1	TRBV11-3	TRBJ2-1
TGTGCCAGCAGCTCGTACACCGGGGAGCTGTTTTTT	CASSSYTGELFF	.	.	TRBV7-3	TRBJ2-2
TGCGCCAGCAGCCAAGTTCGGAGTAGCGGGACAACCACAGATACGCAGTATTTT	CASSQVRSSGTTTDTQYF	.	TRBD2	TRBV4-3	TRBJ2-3
TGTGCCAGCAGCCATAGCGGGAGGATGGAAGAGACCCAGTACTTC	CASSHSGRMEETQYF	.	TRBD2	TRBV11-2	TRBJ2-5
TGTGCCAGTAGTGAGCGTGGGACAGGCCTTGGAAACACCATATATTTT	CASSERGTGLGNTIYF	.	TRBD1	TRBV19	TRBJ1-3
TGCGCCAGCAGCCTGGGGGACTATACTAACTATGGCTACACCTTC	CASSLGDYTNYGYTF	.	.	TRBV5-1	TRBJ1-2
TGTGCCAGCAGCTTGGACGGACAGGGCAGAGGAAACACCATATATTTT	CASSLDGQGRGNTIYF	.	TRBD1	TRBV5-4	TRBJ1-3
TGTGCCATCAGTGAGTCAGCGGGATTGAACACTGAAGCTTTCTTT	CAISESAGLNTEAFF	.	.	TRBV10-3	TRBJ1-1
TGTGCCAGCAGCTTAGGGCAGGGGATTAACTATGGCTACACCTTC	CASSLGQGINYGYTF	few	.	TRBV11-3	TRBJ1-2
TGCAGCGTTATGACAGGGGGGGACACTGAAGCTTTCTTT	CSVMTGGDTEAFF	few	TRBD1	TRBV29-1	TRBJ1-1
TGCAGCGTCCCGACAGGGGCGACCGGGGAGCTGTTTTTT	CSVPTGATGELFF	.	TRBD1	TRBV29-1	TRBJ2-2
TGTGCCAGCAGCCCCCCGTCTGGGGAGCAGTACTTC	CASSPPSGEQYF	few	.	TRBV5-4	TRBJ2-5
TGCGCCAGCAGCCAGGGACAGGGGTATGGTGGCACCGGGGAGCTGTTTTTT	CASSQGQGYGGTGELFF	few	TRBD1	TRBV4-1	TRBJ2-2
TGTGCCAGCAGTTTATGGGGTAGCGGGATCTACAATGAGCAGTTCTTC	CASSLWGSGIYNEQFF	.	TRBD2	TRBV27	TRBJ2-1
TGCGCCAGCAGGTCGCTCCGCGGCGATGGCTACACCTTC	CASRSLRGDGYTF	.	.	TRBV5-1	TRBJ1-2
TGTGCCAGCAGCCCGAAACTAGCGGGGATTACAGATACGCAGTATTTT	CASSPKLAGITDTQYF	.	TRBD2	TRBV7-2	TRBJ2-3
TGTGCCTGGAGCCTAGGGGCTTCTTTTAATGAAAAACTGTTTTTT	CAWSLGASFNEKLFF	.	.	TRBV30	TRBJ1-4
TGTGCCAGCAGTGACTCCAGGGGAAAGTTCGCTGAAGCTTTCTTT	CASSDSRGKFAEAFF	many	.	TRBV6-1	TRBJ1-1
TGTGCCAGCAGGGGCGACAGGGGGGCTCTTTATAGCAATCAGCCCCAGCATTTT	CASRGDRGALYSNQPQHF	few	TRBD1	TRBV2	TRBJ1-5
TGTGCCAGCAGCAAGGGGACTAGCGGGCAAGAGACCCAGTACTTC	CASSKGTSGQETQYF	.	TRBD2	TRBV9	TRBJ2-5
TGTGCCAGTAGTATAATGGGGACAGAAGAGACCCAGTACTTC	CASSIMGTEETQYF	.	TRBD1	TRBV19	TRBJ2-5
TGTGCCAGCAGCCACATTCAGGGGGGTTTCTCCTACGAGCAGTACTTC	CASSHIQGGFSYEQYF	.	.	TRBV14	TRBJ2-7
TGCGCCAGCAGCTTGGCCGAGGGTCGAGGCGGCTACACCTTC	CASSLAEGRGGYTF	.	.	TRBV5-1	TRBJ1-2
TGCGCCAGCAGCCAAGTTCAGGGTGAGTCCTACGAGCAGTACTTC	CASSQVQGESYEQYF	.	.	TRBV4-1	TRBJ2-7
TGTGCCAGCAGCTTAGTAACAGGGGAAGACACCGGGGAGCTGTTTTTT	CASSLVTGEDTGELFF	.	TRBD1	TRBV11-3	TRBJ2-2
TGTGCCACTCAAACCACCTTTCCAACGGGAGGGAGTCAGCCCCAGCATTTT	CATQTTFPTGGSQPQHF	.	.	TRBV27	TRBJ1-5
TGCGCCAGCAGCATAGGGAGTCTCGCAACTAATGAAAAACTGTTTTTT	CASSIGSLATNEKLFF	.	.	TRBV5-1	TRBJ1-4
TGTGCCAGCAGTCTCGAGACTAGCACAGATACGCAGTATTTT	CASSLETSTDTQYF	few	.	TRBV27	TRBJ2-3
TGTGCCAGCAGCCCGGACACCTCCGGCTATGGCTACACCTTC	CASSPDTSGYGYTF	.	.	TRBV5-6	TRBJ1-2
TGTGCCAGTAGTAAGGGGCAAATCCGGACTGAAGCTTTCTTT	CASSKGQIRTEAFF	few	.	TRBV19	TRBJ1-1
TGTGCCAGCGCCGCCATGGACAGTCCTTGGGGCGAGCAGTACTTC	CASAAMDSPWGEQYF	.	.	TRBV25-1	TRBJ2-7
TGTGCCAGCAGTTACTCTAGATGGGAGAGCTACGAGCAGTACTTC	CASSYSRWESYEQYF	few	.	TRBV6-5	TRBJ2-7
TGTGCCAGCAGCTTAGGAACAGCCCTTTTGGGCACTGAAGCTTTCTTT	CASSLGTALLGTEAFF	.	.	TRBV7-3	TRBJ1-1